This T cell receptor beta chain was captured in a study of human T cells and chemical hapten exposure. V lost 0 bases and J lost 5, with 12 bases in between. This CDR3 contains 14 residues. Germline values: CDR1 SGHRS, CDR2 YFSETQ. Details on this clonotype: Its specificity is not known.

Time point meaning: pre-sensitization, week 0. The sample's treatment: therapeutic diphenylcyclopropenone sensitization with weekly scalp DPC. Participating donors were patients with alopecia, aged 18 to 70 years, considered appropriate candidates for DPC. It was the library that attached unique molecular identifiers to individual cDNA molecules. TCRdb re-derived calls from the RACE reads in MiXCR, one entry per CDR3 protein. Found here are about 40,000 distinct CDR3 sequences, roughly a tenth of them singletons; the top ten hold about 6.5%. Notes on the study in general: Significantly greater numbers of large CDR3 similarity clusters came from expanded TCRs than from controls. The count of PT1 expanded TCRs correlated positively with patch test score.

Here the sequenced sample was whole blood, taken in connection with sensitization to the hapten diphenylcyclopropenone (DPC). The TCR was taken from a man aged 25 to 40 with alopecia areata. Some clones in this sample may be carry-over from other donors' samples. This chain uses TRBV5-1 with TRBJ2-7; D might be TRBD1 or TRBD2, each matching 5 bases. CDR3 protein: CASSLAPGGNEQYV. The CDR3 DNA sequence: TGCGCCAGCAGCTTGGCCCCTGGGGGTAACGAGCAGTACGTC.